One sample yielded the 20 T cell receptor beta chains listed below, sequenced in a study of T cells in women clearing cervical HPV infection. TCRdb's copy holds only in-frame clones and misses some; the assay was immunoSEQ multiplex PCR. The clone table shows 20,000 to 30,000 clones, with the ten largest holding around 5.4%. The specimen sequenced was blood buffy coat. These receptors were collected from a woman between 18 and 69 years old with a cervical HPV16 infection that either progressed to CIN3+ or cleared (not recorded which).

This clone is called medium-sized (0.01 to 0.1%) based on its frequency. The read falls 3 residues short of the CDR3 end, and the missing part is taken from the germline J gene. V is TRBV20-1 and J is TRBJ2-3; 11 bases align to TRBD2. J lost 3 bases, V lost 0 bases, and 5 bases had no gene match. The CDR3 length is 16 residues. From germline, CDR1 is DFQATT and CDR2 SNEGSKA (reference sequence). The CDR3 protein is CSARDSTSGVTDTQYF. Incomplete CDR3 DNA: TGCAGTGCTAGAGATTCGACTAGCGGGGTAACAGATACG.

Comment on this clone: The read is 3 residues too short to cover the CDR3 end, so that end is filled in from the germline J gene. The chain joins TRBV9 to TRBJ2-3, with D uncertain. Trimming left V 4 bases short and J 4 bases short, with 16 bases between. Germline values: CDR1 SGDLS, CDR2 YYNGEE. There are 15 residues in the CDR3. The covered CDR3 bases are TGTGCCAGCAGCCCTCAAGCTTCGATATCAGATACG. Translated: CASSPQASISDT. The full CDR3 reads CASSPQASISDTQYF.

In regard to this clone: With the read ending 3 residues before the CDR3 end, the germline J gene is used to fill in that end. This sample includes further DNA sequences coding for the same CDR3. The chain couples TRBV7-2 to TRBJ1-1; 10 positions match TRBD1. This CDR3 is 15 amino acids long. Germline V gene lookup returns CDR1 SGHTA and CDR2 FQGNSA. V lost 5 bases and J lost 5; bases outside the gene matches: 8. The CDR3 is CASSPRTGGKTEAFF. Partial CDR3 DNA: TGTGCCAGCAGCCCCCGGACAGGGGGAAAAACTGAA.

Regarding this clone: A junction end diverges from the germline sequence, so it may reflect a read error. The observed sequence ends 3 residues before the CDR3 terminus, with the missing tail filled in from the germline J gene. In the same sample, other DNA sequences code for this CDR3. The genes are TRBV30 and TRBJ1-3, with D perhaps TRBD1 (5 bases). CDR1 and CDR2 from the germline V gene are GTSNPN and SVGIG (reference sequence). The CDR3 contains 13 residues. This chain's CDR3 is CAWSVDGSDTIYF. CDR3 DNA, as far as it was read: TGTGCCTGGAGTGTGGACGGGTCGGACACT.

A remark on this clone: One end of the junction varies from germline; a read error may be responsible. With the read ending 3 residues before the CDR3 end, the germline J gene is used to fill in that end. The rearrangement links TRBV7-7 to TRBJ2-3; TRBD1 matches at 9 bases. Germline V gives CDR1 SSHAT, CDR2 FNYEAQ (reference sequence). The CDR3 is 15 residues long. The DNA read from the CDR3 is TGTGCTAGCAGCTTAGCGGCGACAGGGGGAGAGACG. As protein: CASSLAATGGET. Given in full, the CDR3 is CASSLAATGGETQYF.

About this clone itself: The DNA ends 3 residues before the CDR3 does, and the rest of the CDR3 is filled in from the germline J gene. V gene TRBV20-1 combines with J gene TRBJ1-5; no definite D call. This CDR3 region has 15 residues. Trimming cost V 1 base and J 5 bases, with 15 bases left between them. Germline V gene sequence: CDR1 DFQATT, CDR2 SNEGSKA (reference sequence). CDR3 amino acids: CSARARMGPYQPQHF. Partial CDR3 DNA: TGCAGTGCTAGAGCGCGTATGGGCCCCTATCAGCCC.

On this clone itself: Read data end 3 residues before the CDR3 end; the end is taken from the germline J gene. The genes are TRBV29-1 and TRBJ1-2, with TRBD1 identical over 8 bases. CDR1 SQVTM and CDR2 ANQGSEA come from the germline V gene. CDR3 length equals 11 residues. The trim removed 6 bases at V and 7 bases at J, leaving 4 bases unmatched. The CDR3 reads CSVRQGRGYTF. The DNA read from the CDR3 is TGCAGCGTGAGACAGGGGCGTGGC.

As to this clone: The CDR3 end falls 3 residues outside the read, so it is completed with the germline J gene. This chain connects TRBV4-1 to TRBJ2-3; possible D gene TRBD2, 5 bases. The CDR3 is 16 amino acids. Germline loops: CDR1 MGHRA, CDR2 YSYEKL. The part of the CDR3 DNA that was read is TGCGCCAGCAGCCAAGTGTTATCTGCCAGCGGAAAGACG. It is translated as CASSQVLSASGKT. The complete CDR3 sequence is CASSQVLSASGKTQYF.

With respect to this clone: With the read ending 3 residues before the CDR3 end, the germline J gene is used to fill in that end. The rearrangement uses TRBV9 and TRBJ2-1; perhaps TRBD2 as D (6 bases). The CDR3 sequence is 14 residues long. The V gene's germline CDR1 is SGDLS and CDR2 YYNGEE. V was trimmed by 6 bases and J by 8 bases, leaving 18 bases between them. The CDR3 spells CASTRDFSQDEQFF. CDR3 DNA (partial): TGTGCCAGCACCAGGGACTTTTCCCAGGATGAG.

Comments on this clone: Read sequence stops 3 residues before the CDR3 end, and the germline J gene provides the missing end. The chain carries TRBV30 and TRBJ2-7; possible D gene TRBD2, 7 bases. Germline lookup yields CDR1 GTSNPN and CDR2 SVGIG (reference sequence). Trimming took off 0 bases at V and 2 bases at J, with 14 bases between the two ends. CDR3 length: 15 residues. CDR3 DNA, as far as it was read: TGTGCCTGGAGTGTACTAGGGGGGGTCCCCTACGAG. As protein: CAWSVLGGVPYE. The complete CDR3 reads CAWSVLGGVPYEQYF.

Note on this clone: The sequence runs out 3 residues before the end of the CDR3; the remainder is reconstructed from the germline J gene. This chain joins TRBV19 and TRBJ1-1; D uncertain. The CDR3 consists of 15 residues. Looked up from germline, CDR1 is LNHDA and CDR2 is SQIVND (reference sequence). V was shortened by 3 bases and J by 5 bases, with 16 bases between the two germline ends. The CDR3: CASSIRPEARTEAFF. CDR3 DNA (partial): TGTGCCAGTAGTATCAGGCCAGAGGCGAGGACTGAA.

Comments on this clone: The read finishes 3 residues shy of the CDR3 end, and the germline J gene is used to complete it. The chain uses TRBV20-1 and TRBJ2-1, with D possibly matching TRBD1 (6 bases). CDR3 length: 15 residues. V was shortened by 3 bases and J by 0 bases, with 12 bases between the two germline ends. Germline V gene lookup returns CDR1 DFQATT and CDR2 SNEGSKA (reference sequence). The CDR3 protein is CSARYRDNSYNEQFF. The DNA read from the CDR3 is TGCAGTGCTAGGTACCGGGACAACTCCTACAATGAG.

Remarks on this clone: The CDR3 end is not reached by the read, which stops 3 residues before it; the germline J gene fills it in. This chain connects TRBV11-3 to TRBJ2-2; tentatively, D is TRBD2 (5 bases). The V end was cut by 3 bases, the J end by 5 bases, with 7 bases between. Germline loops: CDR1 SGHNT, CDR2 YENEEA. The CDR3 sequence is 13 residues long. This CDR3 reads CASSFGVTGELFF. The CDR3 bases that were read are TGTGCCAGCAGCTTCGGGGTAACCGGGGAG.

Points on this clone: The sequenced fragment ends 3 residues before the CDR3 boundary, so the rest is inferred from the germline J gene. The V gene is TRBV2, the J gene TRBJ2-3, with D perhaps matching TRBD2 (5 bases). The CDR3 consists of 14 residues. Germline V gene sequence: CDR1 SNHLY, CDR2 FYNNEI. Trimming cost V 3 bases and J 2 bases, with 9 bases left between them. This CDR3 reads CASSEDLVTDTQYF. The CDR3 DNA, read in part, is TGTGCCAGCAGTGAGGACTTAGTCACAGATACG.

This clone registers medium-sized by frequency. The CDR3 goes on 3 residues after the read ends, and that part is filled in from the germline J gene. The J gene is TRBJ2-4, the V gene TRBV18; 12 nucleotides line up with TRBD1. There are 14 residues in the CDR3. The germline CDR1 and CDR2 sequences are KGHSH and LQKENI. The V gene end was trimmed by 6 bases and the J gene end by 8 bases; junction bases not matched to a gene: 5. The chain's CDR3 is CASSPGTGGHIQYF. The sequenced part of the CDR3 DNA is TGTGCCAGCTCCCCCGGGACAGGGGGCCACATT.

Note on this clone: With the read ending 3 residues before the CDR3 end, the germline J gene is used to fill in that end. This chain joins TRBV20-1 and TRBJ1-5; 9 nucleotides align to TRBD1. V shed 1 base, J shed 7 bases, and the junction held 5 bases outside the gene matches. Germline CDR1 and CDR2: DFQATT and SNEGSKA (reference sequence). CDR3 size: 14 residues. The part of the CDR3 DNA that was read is TGCAGTGCTAGAGTACAGGGGGCAGGGCAGCCC. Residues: CSARVQGAGQP. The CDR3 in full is CSARVQGAGQPQHF.

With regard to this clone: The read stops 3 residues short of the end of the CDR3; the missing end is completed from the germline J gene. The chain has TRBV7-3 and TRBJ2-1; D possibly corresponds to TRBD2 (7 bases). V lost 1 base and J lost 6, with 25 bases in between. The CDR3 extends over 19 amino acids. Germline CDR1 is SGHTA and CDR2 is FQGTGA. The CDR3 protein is CASSLRGNGGLGLGNEQFF. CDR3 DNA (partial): TGTGCCAGCAGCTTAAGGGGAAACGGGGGGCTGGGCCTCGGCAATGAG.

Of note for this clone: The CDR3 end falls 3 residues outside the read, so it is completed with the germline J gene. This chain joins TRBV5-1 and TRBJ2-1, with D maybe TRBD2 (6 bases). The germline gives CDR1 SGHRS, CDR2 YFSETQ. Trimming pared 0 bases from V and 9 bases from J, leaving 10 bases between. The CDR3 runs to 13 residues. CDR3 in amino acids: CASSLGLEGEQFF. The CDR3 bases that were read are TGCGCCAGCAGCTTGGGACTAGAGGGTGAG.

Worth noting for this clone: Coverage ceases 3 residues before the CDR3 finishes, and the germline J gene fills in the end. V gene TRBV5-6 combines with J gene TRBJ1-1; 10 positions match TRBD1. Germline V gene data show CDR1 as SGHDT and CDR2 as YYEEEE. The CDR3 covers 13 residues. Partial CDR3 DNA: TGTGCCAGCAGCTACGCGACAGGGGGCGAA. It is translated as CASSYATGGE. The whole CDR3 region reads CASSYATGGEAFF.

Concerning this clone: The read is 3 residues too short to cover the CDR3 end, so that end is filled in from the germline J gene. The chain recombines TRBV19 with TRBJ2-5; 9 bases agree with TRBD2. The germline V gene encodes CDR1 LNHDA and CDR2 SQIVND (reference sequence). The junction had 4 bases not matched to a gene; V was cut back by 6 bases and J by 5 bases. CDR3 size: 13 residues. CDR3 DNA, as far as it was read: TGTGCCAGTAGCCGGACTAGCGAGGAGACC. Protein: CASSRTSEET. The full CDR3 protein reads CASSRTSEETQYF.